These T cell receptor beta chains were read from a single sample in a study of molecular identifiers for immune sequencing clone quantification. Each CDR3 protein gets one entry after TCRdb re-called the PCR reads with MiXCR. This sample has about 39,000 distinct CDR3 sequences, with under 20% found just once. Sequenced material: naive CD8+ T cells from blood, with Jurkat cell RNA spiked in. The receptors come from a human donor in good health. Some libraries in this study had Jurkat cell RNA spiked in. The conserved cysteine and the conserved F or W are not part of the CDR3 here. The order of the fields is V gene, CDR3 protein.

v_call: TRBV28
cdr3_aa: ASRAQDSYEQY

v_call: TRBV25-1
cdr3_aa: ASSEGYNTEAF

v_call: TRBV28
cdr3_aa: ASSFGFGPDTQY

v_call: TRBV27
cdr3_aa: ASSTGWADTQY

v_call: TRBV5-1
cdr3_aa: ASSKVDPGTGELF

v_call: TRBV9
cdr3_aa: ASSTGDRGILYEQY

v_call: TRBV6-2/TRBV6-3
cdr3_aa: ASSYSAQGSTLRNQPQH

v_call: TRBV11-2
cdr3_aa: ASSSNYGYT

v_call: TRBV7-9
cdr3_aa: ASSLSSDSYEQY

v_call: TRBV15
cdr3_aa: ATSTQGATYEQY

v_call: TRBV6-2/TRBV6-3
cdr3_aa: ASSYSTGRQGSEAF

v_call: TRBV7-2
cdr3_aa: ASSPTLRDPEAF

v_call: TRBV9
cdr3_aa: ASSVPGTGGYGYT

v_call: TRBV6-2/TRBV6-3
cdr3_aa: ASSDRQEGEEKLF

v_call: TRBV11-2
cdr3_aa: ASSLAAGANYEQY

v_call: TRBV29-1
cdr3_aa: SVDVGVERDEQF

v_call: TRBV7-9
cdr3_aa: ASSLDTAEQY

v_call: TRBV28
cdr3_aa: ASSSGTLAYEQY

v_call: TRBV5-5
cdr3_aa: ASSPTGGGEQF

v_call: TRBV12-3/TRBV12-4
cdr3_aa: ASRPQAGSSYNEQF

v_call: TRBV12-3/TRBV12-4
cdr3_aa: ASSLVRGNQPQH

v_call: TRBV27
cdr3_aa: ASSLSSAYVEAF

v_call: TRBV27
cdr3_aa: ASGDRVLAETQY

v_call: TRBV7-2
cdr3_aa: ASSLVGGTYNEQF

v_call: TRBV5-5
cdr3_aa: ASSLGELSNNEQF

v_call: TRBV19
cdr3_aa: ASSTRTVSYEQY

v_call: TRBV6-2/TRBV6-3
cdr3_aa: ASTDQGGYEQY

v_call: TRBV4-3
cdr3_aa: ASSQARGGGETQY

v_call: TRBV28
cdr3_aa: ASSLFGLYNEQF

v_call: TRBV7-8
cdr3_aa: ASSSITDTQY

v_call: TRBV5-1
cdr3_aa: ASTLAARGEAF

v_call: TRBV7-8
cdr3_aa: ASSLGVHGYNEQF

v_call: TRBV12-3/TRBV12-4
cdr3_aa: ASSLAGTDYEQY

v_call: TRBV5-1
cdr3_aa: ASSSPSESSYNEQF

v_call: TRBV5-4
cdr3_aa: ASSLALRPNTGELF

v_call: TRBV14
cdr3_aa: ASSQIPEDTQY

v_call: TRBV27
cdr3_aa: ASSFSFIAGGPDEQY

v_call: TRBV4-3
cdr3_aa: ASSQGQGSEQY

v_call: TRBV5-8
cdr3_aa: ASSLFIRGTVNTGEPF

v_call: TRBV28
cdr3_aa: ASSLVQGYEQY

v_call: TRBV4-2
cdr3_aa: ASSHLGDEQF

v_call: TRBV12-3/TRBV12-4
cdr3_aa: ASSTGTFTYEQY

v_call: TRBV2
cdr3_aa: ASTLGEGTYEQY

v_call: TRBV11-2
cdr3_aa: ASSLEGRLLGHEQF

v_call: TRBV6-6
cdr3_aa: ASLRDRGSFTEAF

v_call: TRBV20-1
cdr3_aa: SATSGTDLYEQF

v_call: TRBV4-2
cdr3_aa: ASSQAQYSNQPQH

v_call: TRBV15
cdr3_aa: ATSGLSDSGANVLT

v_call: TRBV4-1
cdr3_aa: ASSQRGSSGGGGETQY

v_call: TRBV27
cdr3_aa: ASSLFRERTDTQY

v_call: TRBV25-1
cdr3_aa: ASKKRESNSYEQY

v_call: TRBV28
cdr3_aa: ASSLNPPQETQY

v_call: TRBV29-1
cdr3_aa: SVDWRGTDTQY

v_call: TRBV4-3
cdr3_aa: ASSQEDSSYEQY

v_call: TRBV20-1
cdr3_aa: SARGGGTLVYEQY

v_call: TRBV28
cdr3_aa: ANSFGYEQY

v_call: TRBV7-7
cdr3_aa: ASSLEGGRQTQY

v_call: TRBV29-1
cdr3_aa: SVEDVGMNLGVGGDTQY

v_call: TRBV7-8
cdr3_aa: ASSQRLGGNQPQH